The sequence of this T cell receptor beta chain was determined in a study of cytomegalovirus exposure and HLA in healthy donors. In regard to this clone: Its antigen remains unidentified.

CDR3 length: 14 amino acids. Looked up from germline, CDR1 is SGHRS and CDR2 is YFSETQ. V was pared by 5 bases and J by 0 bases, with 10 bases between. Study-wide results and limits: Compared with the roughly 670-donor mean, an Asian-associated ancestry cluster reportedly had fewer N-insertions, according to a later analysis.

The PCR employed 60 Vbeta primers together with 13 Jbeta primers. TCRdb keeps only in-frame clones here, not all; method: immunoSEQ multiplex PCR. The table includes around 170,000 clones, 75% to 85% detected once. Sequencing was carried out using PBMCs. The rearrangement uses TRBV5-1 and TRBJ2-3; D gene unclear. The TCR sequence derives from a woman between 18 and 30 years old in good health and CMV-seronegative. The CDR3, as DNA: TGCGCCAGCAGGACCGCGACTAGCACAGATACGCAGTATTTT. It codes for CASRTATSTDTQYF.